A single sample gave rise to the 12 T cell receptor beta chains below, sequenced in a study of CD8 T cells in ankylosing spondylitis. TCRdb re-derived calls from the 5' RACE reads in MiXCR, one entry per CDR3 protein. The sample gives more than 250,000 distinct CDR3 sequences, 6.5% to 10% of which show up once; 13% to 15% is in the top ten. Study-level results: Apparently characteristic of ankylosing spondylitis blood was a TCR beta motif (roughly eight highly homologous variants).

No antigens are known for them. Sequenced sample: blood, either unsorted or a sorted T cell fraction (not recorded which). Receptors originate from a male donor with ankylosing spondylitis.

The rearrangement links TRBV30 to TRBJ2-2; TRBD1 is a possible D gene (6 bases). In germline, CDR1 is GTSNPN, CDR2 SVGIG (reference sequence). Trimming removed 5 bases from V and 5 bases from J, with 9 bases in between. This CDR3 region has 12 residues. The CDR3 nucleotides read TGTGCCTGGGACAGGTCGACCGGGGAGCTGTTTTTT. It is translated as CAWDRSTGELFF.

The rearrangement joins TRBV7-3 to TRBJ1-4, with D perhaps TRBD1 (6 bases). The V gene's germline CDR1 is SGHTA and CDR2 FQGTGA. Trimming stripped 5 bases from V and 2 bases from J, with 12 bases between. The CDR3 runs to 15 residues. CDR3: CASSLHRVTNEKLFF. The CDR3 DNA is TGTGCCAGCAGCCTTCACAGGGTTACTAATGAAAAACTGTTTTTT.

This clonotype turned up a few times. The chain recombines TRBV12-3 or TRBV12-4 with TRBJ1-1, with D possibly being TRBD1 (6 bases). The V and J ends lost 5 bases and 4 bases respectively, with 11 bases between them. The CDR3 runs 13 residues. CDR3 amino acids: CASSPGVVTEAFF. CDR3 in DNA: TGTGCCAGCAGTCCAGGGGTGGTCACTGAAGCTTTCTTT.

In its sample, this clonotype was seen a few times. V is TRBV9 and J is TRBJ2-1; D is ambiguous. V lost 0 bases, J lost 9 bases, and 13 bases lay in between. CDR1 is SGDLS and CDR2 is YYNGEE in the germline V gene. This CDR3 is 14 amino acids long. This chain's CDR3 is CASSVAPRDGEQFF. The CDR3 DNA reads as TGTGCCAGCAGCGTAGCCCCTAGAGACGGTGAGCAGTTCTTC.

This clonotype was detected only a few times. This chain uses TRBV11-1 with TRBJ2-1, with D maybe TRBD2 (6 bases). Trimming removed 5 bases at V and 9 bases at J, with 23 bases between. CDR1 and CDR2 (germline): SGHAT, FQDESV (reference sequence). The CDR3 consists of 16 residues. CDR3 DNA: TGTGCCAGCAGCCTCACTCGACTAGTAGTGGGGGGTGAGCAGTTCTTC. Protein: CASSLTRLVVGGEQFF.

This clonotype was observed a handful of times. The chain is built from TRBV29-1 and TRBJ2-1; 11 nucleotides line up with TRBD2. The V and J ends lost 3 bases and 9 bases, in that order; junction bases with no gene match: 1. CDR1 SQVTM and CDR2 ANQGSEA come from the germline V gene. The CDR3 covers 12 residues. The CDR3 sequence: CSVELAGGEQFF. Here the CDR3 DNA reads TGCAGCGTTGAGCTAGCGGGAGGTGAGCAGTTCTTC.

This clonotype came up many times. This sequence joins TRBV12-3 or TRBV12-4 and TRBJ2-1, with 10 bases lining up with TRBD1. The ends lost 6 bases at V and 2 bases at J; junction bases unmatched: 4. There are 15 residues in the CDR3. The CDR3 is CASRKDRGAYNEQFF. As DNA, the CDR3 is TGTGCCAGCAGGAAGGACAGGGGGGCCTACAATGAGCAGTTCTTC.

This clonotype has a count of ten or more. CDR3 region: CDRQGEETQYF. The DNA of the CDR3 is TGTGATCGCCAGGGGGAAGAGACCCAGTACTTC. The V call is TRBV21-1, the J call TRBJ2-5; the listed D gene, TRBD1, was not tested against the DNA. TRBV21-1 is a documented pseudogene. The CDR3 length is 11 residues.

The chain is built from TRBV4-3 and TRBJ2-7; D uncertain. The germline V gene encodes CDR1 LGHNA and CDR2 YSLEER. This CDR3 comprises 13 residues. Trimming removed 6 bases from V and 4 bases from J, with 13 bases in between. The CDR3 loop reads CASSSGLDYEQYF. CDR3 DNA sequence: TGCGCCAGCAGTTCCGGGTTAGATTACGAGCAGTACTTC.

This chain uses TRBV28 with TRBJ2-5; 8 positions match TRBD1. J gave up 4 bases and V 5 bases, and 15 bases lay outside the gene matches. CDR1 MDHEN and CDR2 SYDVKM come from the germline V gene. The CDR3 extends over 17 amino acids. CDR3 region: CASSEEENRGVRETQYF. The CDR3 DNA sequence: TGTGCCAGCAGTGAGGAGGAAAACAGGGGGGTTCGAGAGACCCAGTACTTC.

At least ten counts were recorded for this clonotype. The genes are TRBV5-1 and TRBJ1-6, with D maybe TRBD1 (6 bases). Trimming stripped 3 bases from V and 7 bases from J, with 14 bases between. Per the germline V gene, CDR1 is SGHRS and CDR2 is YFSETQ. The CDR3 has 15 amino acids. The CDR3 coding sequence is TGCGCCAGCAGCTCTGCCGGGACACCGAATTCACCCCTCCACTTT. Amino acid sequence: CASSSAGTPNSPLHF.

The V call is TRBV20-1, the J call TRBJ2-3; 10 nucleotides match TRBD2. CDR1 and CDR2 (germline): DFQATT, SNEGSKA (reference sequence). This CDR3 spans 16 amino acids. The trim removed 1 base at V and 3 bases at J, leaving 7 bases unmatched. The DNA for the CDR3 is TGCAGTGCTAGAGTCCGACTAGCGGGTTTGACAGATACGCAGTATTTT. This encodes CSARVRLAGLTDTQYF.